These 20 T cell receptor beta chains were all obtained from the same sample, sequenced in a study of cytomegalovirus exposure and HLA in healthy donors. Using immunoSEQ multiplex PCR, the repertoire was profiled, and TCRdb retains in-frame clones only, with some absent. This table holds 100,000 to 120,000 clones, about 92% found once. Sequenced: PBMCs. The source is a woman in her late teens or twenties in good health and CMV-seronegative.

This clone turned up a few times. The V and J genes are TRBV30 and TRBJ1-1, with D possibly TRBD1 on 6 matching bases. With 7 bases removed from V and 0 bases from J, the gap between germline ends came to 12 bases. Germline CDR1 GTSNPN, CDR2 SVGIG (reference sequence). This CDR3 contains 13 residues. The CDR3 DNA reads TGTGCCTCCCTTGACAGGATGAACACTGAAGCTTTCTTT. It yields the protein CASLDRMNTEAFF.

In nucleotides, the CDR3 is TGTGCCAGCAGCTTATCACGGTCCTACAATGAGCAGTTCTTC. Residues: CASSLSRSYNEQFF. The chain carries TRBV7-8 and TRBJ2-1; no reliable D call. This CDR3 is built from 14 residues. Germline-derived CDR1 and CDR2 are SGHVS and FQNEAQ. Trimming took off 2 bases at V and 1 base at J, with 6 bases between the two ends.

V and J are TRBV9 and TRBJ2-2; 11 bases are shared with TRBD1. The CDR3 length is 17 residues. Germline V gene data show CDR1 as SGDLS and CDR2 as YYNGEE. Unmatched junction bases numbered 9, after V lost 4 bases and J lost 4 bases. The CDR3 region has the DNA TGTGCCAGCAGCCCTGGACAGGGGGCGAGTACCACCGGGGAGCTGTTTTTT. As protein: CASSPGQGASTTGELFF.

This sequence joins TRBV14 and TRBJ1-1; 7 nucleotides match TRBD1. Germline loops: CDR1 SGHDN, CDR2 FVKESK. This CDR3 has 16 amino acids. V trimming: 1 base; J trimming: 0 bases; junction bases outside the gene matches: 5. In DNA, the CDR3 is TGTGCCAGCAGCCAAGGGGCAGGGGGGATGAACACTGAAGCTTTCTTT. Protein: CASSQGAGGMNTEAFF.

V gene TRBV5-1 combines with J gene TRBJ1-6; no definite D call. Germline V gene data show CDR1 as SGHRS and CDR2 as YFSETQ. The CDR3 is 12 residues long. V was clipped by 1 base and J by 8 bases, with 4 bases between them. The CDR3 DNA reads TGCGCCAGCAGCTTGACAGATTCACCCCTCCACTTT. Its translation: CASSLTDSPLHF.

The rearrangement links TRBV7-2 to TRBJ2-2; no firm D call. The CDR3 extends over 16 amino acids. V was pared by 1 base and J by 4 bases, with 13 bases between. Per the germline V gene, CDR1 is SGHTA and CDR2 is FQGNSA. CDR3 nucleotide sequence: TGTGCCAGCAGCTTAGTTTCGCCCCGAGTCACCGGGGAGCTGTTTTTT. Residues: CASSLVSPRVTGELFF.

The gene calls are TRBV2 and TRBJ1-5, with a tentative D call TRBD1 (6 bases). This CDR3 has 14 amino acids. Trimming left V 1 base short and J 7 bases short, with 11 bases between. Germline loops: CDR1 SNHLY, CDR2 FYNNEI. CDR3 nucleotides: TGTGCCAGCAGTGAAGGTAGGGGGGGCCAGCCCCAGCATTTT. The encoded protein is CASSEGRGGQPQHF.

CDR3 amino acids: CASSPTSSYNEQFF. The CDR3 DNA follows: TGTGCCAGCAGTCCAACCAGCTCCTACAATGAGCAGTTCTTC. The chain is built from TRBV5-4 and TRBJ2-1, with no clear D. The V gene's germline CDR1 is SGHNT and CDR2 YYREEE (reference sequence). The CDR3 length is 14 residues. V shed 5 bases and J shed 0 bases, with 9 bases lying between them.

The rearrangement uses TRBV6-5 and TRBJ2-5; D may be TRBD1 (6 bases). V was clipped by 0 bases and J by 2 bases, with 7 bases between them. The CDR3 consists of 14 residues. CDR1 and CDR2 from the germline V gene are MNHEY and SVGAGI. CDR3 protein: CASSYSDRQETQYF. CDR3 in DNA: TGTGCCAGCAGTTACTCGGACAGACAAGAGACCCAGTACTTC.

This chain joins TRBV13 and TRBJ2-7, with 9 bases aligning to TRBD2. The germline gives CDR1 PRHDT, CDR2 FYEKMQ (reference sequence). The CDR3 contains 15 residues. The V and J ends lost 5 bases and 1 base, in that order; junction bases with no gene match: 6. For the CDR3, the DNA is TGTGCCAGCAGCCCACGGCTAGCGGGATCCTACGAGCAGTACTTC. Encoded protein: CASSPRLAGSYEQYF.

The chain is built from TRBV28 and TRBJ1-5; 10 bases line up with TRBD1. The V and J ends lost 6 bases and 7 bases, in that order; junction bases with no gene match: 3. The CDR3 sequence is 13 residues long. CDR1 is MDHEN, CDR2 SYDVKM, per germline. CDR3 residues: CASRRTGGQPQHF. CDR3 nucleotide sequence: TGTGCCAGCAGGCGGACAGGGGGGCAGCCCCAGCATTTT. The whole variable domain, filled in from reference TRBV28 and TRBJ1-5, reads DVKVTQSSRYLVKRTGEKVFLECVQDMDHENMFWYRQDPGLGLRLIYFSYDVKMKEKGDIPEGYSVSREKKERFSLILESASTNQTSMYLCASRRTGGQPQHFGDGTRLSIL.

This clone was seen only once. This chain links TRBV4-3 with TRBJ1-4, with D tentatively TRBD1 (5 bases). The CDR3 is made up of 19 amino acids. Germline V gene sequence: CDR1 LGHNA, CDR2 YSLEER. Trimming removed 4 bases from V and 2 bases from J, with 23 bases in between. Here the CDR3 reads CASSRSPPLADSTNEKLFF. The CDR3 region has the DNA TGCGCCAGCAGCCGATCCCCCCCCCTGGCTGACAGCACTAATGAAAAACTGTTTTTT.

This clone appeared a few times. This chain joins TRBV7-9 and TRBJ1-1, with D unresolved. Trimming pared 1 base from V and 0 bases from J, leaving 12 bases between. CDR3 length: 16 residues. Germline V lookup: CDR1 SEHNR, CDR2 FQNEAQ (reference sequence). The CDR3 sequence: CASSLGRSLMNTEAFF. As DNA, the CDR3 is TGTGCCAGCAGCTTAGGGAGGAGCCTCATGAACACTGAAGCTTTCTTT.

The chain links TRBV6-4 to TRBJ2-3, with 9 bases identical to TRBD2. The CDR3 length is 13 residues. Germline V gives CDR1 MRHNA, CDR2 SNTAGT. Germline trimming cut 4 bases from V and 4 bases from J; bases unmatched to any gene: 0. CDR3 nucleotide sequence: TGTGCCAGCAGTGGCGGGGGGGCAGATACGCAGTATTTT. This translates into CASSGGGADTQYF.

The V and J genes are TRBV4-3 and TRBJ1-2, with D perhaps TRBD1 (5 bases). The ends were cut back, 0 bases at V and 4 bases at J, with 9 bases in the middle. Germline CDR1 reads LGHNA; CDR2 reads YSLEER. This CDR3 has 14 amino acids. CDR3 coding DNA: TGCGCCAGCAGCCAAGATACGGGGGGCTATGGCTACACCTTC. It is translated as CASSQDTGGYGYTF.

The CDR3 region has the DNA TGTGCCAGCAGTTACTCGCAGGGGGCCCTCACTGAAGCTTTCTTT. Translated: CASSYSQGALTEAFF. The rearrangement uses TRBV6-6 and TRBJ1-1, with 8 bases lining up with TRBD1. V lost 0 bases and J lost 4; bases outside the gene matches: 4. The CDR3 runs 15 residues. Germline V gives CDR1 MNHNY, CDR2 SVGAGI (reference sequence).

The J gene is TRBJ2-1, the V gene TRBV18, with TRBD2 matching over 10 bases. The V gene end was trimmed by 6 bases and the J gene end by 0 bases; junction bases not matched to a gene: 8. Looked up from germline, CDR1 is KGHSH and CDR2 is LQKENI. This CDR3 region has 17 residues. The CDR3 sequence: CASSGGASGSSYNEQFF. CDR3 in DNA: TGTGCCAGCTCCGGGGGGGCTAGCGGGAGCTCCTACAATGAGCAGTTCTTC. The full variable domain, rest sourced from reference TRBV18 and TRBJ2-1, is NAGVMQNPRHLVRRRGQEARLRCSPMKGHSHVYWYRQLPEEGLKFMVYLQKENIIDESGMPKERFSAEFPKEGPSILRIQQVVRGDSAAYFCASSGGASGSSYNEQFFGPGTRLTVL.

V gene TRBV4-3 combines with J gene TRBJ2-7, with TRBD2 matching over 11 bases. The CDR3 spans 16 residues. Germline lookup yields CDR1 LGHNA and CDR2 YSLEER. J gave up 0 bases and V 2 bases, and 3 bases lay outside the gene matches. The CDR3 region is CASSQRTSGHSYEQYF. DNA for the CDR3: TGCGCCAGCAGCCAAAGGACTAGCGGGCACTCCTACGAGCAGTACTTC.

This clone showed up just a few times. The chain couples TRBV5-1 to TRBJ1-5; possible D gene TRBD1, 5 bases. V was clipped by 0 bases and J by 5 bases, with 9 bases between them. The CDR3 is 14 amino acids. Germline V CDR1 and CDR2: SGHRS, YFSETQ. The CDR3 spells CASSLDSGHQPQHF. The CDR3 DNA reads TGCGCCAGCAGCTTGGATTCAGGGCATCAGCCCCAGCATTTT. The full variable domain, with the rest looked up from reference TRBV5-1 and TRBJ1-5, is KAGVTQTPRYLIKTRGQQVTLSCSPISGHRSVSWYQQTPGQGLQFLFEYFSETQRNKGNFPGRFSGRQFSNSRSEMNVSTLELGDSALYLCASSLDSGHQPQHFGDGTRLSIL.

This clone was counted a single time. The rearrangement links TRBV5-1 to TRBJ2-4; the D gene is possibly TRBD2 (5 bases). Germline V gene lookup returns CDR1 SGHRS and CDR2 YFSETQ. Trimming pared 3 bases from V and 0 bases from J, leaving 7 bases between. The CDR3 extends over 14 amino acids. DNA of the CDR3: TGCGCCAGCAGCTCGGGGTTAGCCAAAAACATTCAGTACTTC. This translates into CASSSGLAKNIQYF.